Only a few counts were recorded for the clone carrying this T cell receptor beta chain. Its antigen is currently unknown. RNA transcripts provided the source from which TCR beta CDR3 regions were amplified. Carried out on the TCR CDR3, a first-round RT-PCR used the HTBI primer set. TCRdb processed the multiplex PCR reads anew with MiXCR; each CDR3 protein has one entry. Among roughly 570,000 distinct CDR3 sequences listed, about 15% were seen once. The record originates from a study of T cells in Graves' hyperthyroidism and ophthalmopathy. Turning to the study itself: Peripheral blood was taken when the disease was first diagnosed, before any treatment began.

Study findings and constraints: Using 13 V-J features, a model discriminated ophthalmopathy from stable hyperthyroidism.

Participants, patients aged 18 to 65, had newly diagnosed hyperthyroidism with a duration under 2 months. Pregnant or lactating patients were excluded, as were those with uncontrolled infection or other autoimmune disease. This CDR3 spans 15 amino acids. With 5 bases clipped from V and 7 bases from J, the junction kept 7 bases outside the gene matches. The germline gives CDR1 KGHSH, CDR2 LQKENI. The sample was blood. This chain connects TRBV18 to TRBJ2-1, with 11 positions matching TRBD2. This sequence originates from a woman in her twenties or thirties with Graves' hyperthyroidism. The CDR3 coding sequence is TGTGCCAGCTCAACAACTAGCGGGAGTAGGAATGAGCAGTTCTTC. Amino acids: CASSTTSGSRNEQFF.